The clone carrying this T cell receptor beta chain was seen only once. Its antigen is not identified. The source of the sample is a study of cytomegalovirus exposure and HLA in healthy donors. The PCR contained 60 Vbeta and 13 Jbeta primers. Method: immunoSEQ multiplex PCR; TCRdb's copy keeps in-frame clones and lacks some. The sample shows around 41,000 clones, about 70% of them seen only once. This CDR3 has 15 residues. The germline V gene has CDR1 SGDLS and CDR2 YYNGEE. Trimming took 0 bases from V and 7 from J; bases not matched to a gene: 6. General observations from the study: Association with HLA alleles at 0.05 false discovery rate was found for around 17,000 TCR beta sequences in a later analysis. Sequence variants that were highly shared formed a cluster that was likely a sequencing artifact.

This TCR was recovered from a man aged 40-49 years in good health and CMV-seronegative. The chain has TRBV9 and TRBJ2-3; 9 bases agree with TRBD2. The sequencing sample was made of PBMCs. This CDR3 reads CASSVGGLASYTQYF. The CDR3 DNA reads as TGTGCCAGCAGCGTAGGGGGACTAGCCTCTTATACGCAGTATTTT.